This passage covers 25 T cell receptor beta chains from one sample sequenced in a study of T cells in Graves' hyperthyroidism and ophthalmopathy. There were TCR beta CDR3 regions amplified from RNA transcripts. First-round RT-PCR of the TCR CDR3 relied on the HTBI primer set. TCRdb reprocessed the multiplex PCR reads with MiXCR, giving one entry per CDR3 protein. The table includes about 400,000 distinct CDR3 sequences, roughly 14% detected once. Sequencing used blood. All receptors derive from a woman aged 18 to 35 with Graves' hyperthyroidism.

This clonotype has a count of ten or more. The chain couples TRBV7-2 to TRBJ1-5; 7 bases fit TRBD1. With 5 bases clipped from V and 2 bases from J, the junction kept 3 bases outside the gene matches. The CDR3 consists of 14 residues. The V gene's germline CDR1 is SGHTA and CDR2 FQGNSA. CDR3 region: CASSPQGGNQPQHF. Written as DNA, the CDR3 is TGTGCCAGCAGCCCTCAGGGGGGCAATCAGCCCCAGCATTTT. Based on the CDR3 plus reference TRBV7-2 and TRBJ1-5, the full variable domain is GAGVSQSPSNKVTEKGKDVELRCDPISGHTALYWYRQSLGQGLEFLIYFQGNSAPDKSGLPSDRFSAERTGGSVSTLTIQRTQQEDSAVYLCASSPQGGNQPQHFGDGTRLSIL.

This clonotype showed up many times. This chain links TRBV6-1 with TRBJ2-7; D is undetermined. The CDR3 extends over 14 amino acids. Germline V gene data show CDR1 as MNHNS and CDR2 as SASEGT. V was shortened by 2 bases and J by 0 bases, with 8 bases between the two germline ends. The CDR3: CASSEYTYSYEQYF. The CDR3 bases are TGTGCCAGCAGTGAATACACCTACTCCTACGAGCAGTACTTC.

The table lists this clonotype with many counts. The chain couples TRBV20-1 to TRBJ1-2; weak D call: TRBD1 (5 bases). CDR1 DFQATT and CDR2 SNEGSKA come from the germline V gene (reference sequence). Trimming pared 4 bases from V and 2 bases from J, leaving 11 bases between. The CDR3 is 13 amino acids. CDR3 nucleotide sequence: TGCAGTGCTATTCCAGGGTCCAACTATGGCTACACCTTC. Protein product: CSAIPGSNYGYTF.

This clonotype was recorded a few times. The chain carries TRBV6-2 or TRBV6-3 and TRBJ1-5, with a possible D match to TRBD1 (6 bases). Germline-derived CDR1 and CDR2 are MNHEY and SVGEGT. This CDR3 is built from 15 residues. Trimming cost V 6 bases and J 0 bases, with 12 bases left between them. CDR3 nucleotide sequence: TGTGCCAGCAGACCCCAGGGGACTAGCAATCAGCCCCAGCATTTT. Encoded protein: CASRPQGTSNQPQHF.

This clonotype was counted ten times or more. Here the CDR3 DNA reads TGTGCCAGCAGCTTAACTTGGGACCTTTACAATGAGCAGTTCTTC. As protein: CASSLTWDLYNEQFF. The chain links TRBV7-6 to TRBJ2-1, with D tentatively TRBD1 or TRBD2 (5 bases each). Germline CDR1 and CDR2: SGHVS and FNYEAQ. V lost 2 bases, J lost 4 bases, and 12 bases lay in between. The CDR3 is made up of 15 amino acids.

This clonotype was detected only a few times. This chain joins TRBV7-9 and TRBJ1-1; 8 positions agree with TRBD1. The CDR3 contains 15 residues. The germline gives CDR1 SEHNR, CDR2 FQNEAQ (reference sequence). Trimming cost V 5 bases and J 3 bases; bases outside gene matches: 8. The CDR3 spells CASSGYRGRDTEAFF. DNA for the CDR3: TGTGCCAGCAGCGGTTACAGGGGGAGGGACACTGAAGCTTTCTTT.

The chain has TRBV27 and TRBJ1-5; 7 nucleotides match TRBD1. The CDR3 consists of 14 residues. Trimming cost V 5 bases and J 4 bases; bases outside gene matches: 5. Germline V gives CDR1 MNHEY, CDR2 SMNVEV (reference sequence). The CDR3 region has the DNA TGTGCCAGCAGTGTACAGGGGAAAAATCAGCCCCAGCATTTT. It is translated as CASSVQGKNQPQHF.

This clonotype was counted many times. CDR3 in amino acids: CASRVYNEQFF. CDR3 coding DNA: TGTGCCAGCAGAGTTTACAATGAGCAGTTCTTC. The rearrangement uses TRBV2 and TRBJ2-1; D remains unclear. Trimming pared 6 bases from V and 4 bases from J, leaving 4 bases between. This CDR3 region has 11 residues. Germline lookup yields CDR1 SNHLY and CDR2 FYNNEI. Full variable domain (remainder filled in from reference TRBV2 and TRBJ2-1): EPEVTQTPSHQVTQMGQEVILRCVPISNHLYFYWYRQILGQKVEFLVSFYNNEISEKSEIFDDQFSVERPDGSNFTLKIRSTKLEDSAMYFCASRVYNEQFFGPGTRLTVL.

This clonotype has ten or more counts. The gene calls are TRBV18 and TRBJ2-7, with D tentatively TRBD1 (6 bases). The germline V gene has CDR1 KGHSH and CDR2 LQKENI. This CDR3 comprises 15 residues. The V and J ends lost 0 bases and 4 bases respectively, with 13 bases between them. The CDR3 sequence is CASSPPGHTRYEQYF. In DNA, the CDR3 is TGTGCCAGCTCACCACCGGGACATACCCGTTACGAGCAGTACTTC.

Ten or more counts support this clonotype. The CDR3 here is CASSLSLDGGYYEQYF. CDR3 nucleotide sequence: TGTGCCAGCAGTTTATCCCTAGACGGGGGTTACTACGAGCAGTACTTC. The chain carries TRBV12-3 or TRBV12-4 and TRBJ2-7; D might be TRBD2 (6 bases). Trimming removed 2 bases at V and 3 bases at J, with 17 bases between. The CDR3 runs to 16 residues.

This clonotype was counted at least ten times. This sequence joins TRBV6-1 and TRBJ2-3; TRBD2 aligns across 10 bases. Trimming took 6 bases from V and 4 from J; bases not matched to a gene: 7. Looked up from germline, CDR1 is MNHNS and CDR2 is SASEGT. The length of the CDR3 is 15 residues. The CDR3 nucleotides are TGTGCCAGCAGACTAGCGGGAACCATAGCAGATACGCAGTATTTT. Translated, it gives CASRLAGTIADTQYF.

This clonotype was seen many times. J is TRBJ1-4 and V is TRBV11-2, with a tentative D call TRBD1 (5 bases). Germline CDR1 and CDR2: SGHAT and FQNNGV. Trimming cost V 2 bases and J 5 bases, with 12 bases left between them. The CDR3 is 15 amino acids. In DNA form, the CDR3 reads TGTGCCAGCAGCTTACAGGGAAAGGCCAATGAAAAACTGTTTTTT. It is translated as CASSLQGKANEKLFF. The full variable domain, its missing parts supplied by reference TRBV11-2 and TRBJ1-4, is EAGVAQSPRYKIIEKRQSVAFWCNPISGHATLYWYQQILGQGPKLLIQFQNNGVVDDSQLPKDRFSAERLKGVDSTLKIQPAKLEDSAVYLCASSLQGKANEKLFFGSGTQLSVL.

This clonotype turned up a few times. The chain is built from TRBV20-1 and TRBJ1-6; D is ambiguous. V lost 2 bases and J 5 bases, leaving 13 bases between the germline ends. CDR3 size: 15 residues. Looked up from germline, CDR1 is DFQATT and CDR2 is SNEGSKA (reference sequence). This chain's CDR3 is CSARLDGRNNSPLHF. The CDR3 DNA follows: TGCAGTGCTAGACTGGACGGACGCAATAATTCACCCCTCCACTTT.

Notes on this clonotype: A read error is possible here, since a much larger clone lies one base away. This chain uses TRBV2 with TRBJ1-5, with D unclear. Germline loops: CDR1 SNHLY, CDR2 FYNNEI. This CDR3 contains 14 residues. V gave up 7 bases and J gave up 4 bases, with 14 bases separating them. DNA for the CDR3: TGTGCCAGCACCGGGAACGGGGAGAATCAGCCCCAGCATTTT. Translation gives CASTGNGENQPQHF. Supplemented by reference TRBV2 and TRBJ1-5, the full variable domain reads EPEVTQTPSHQVTQMGQEVILRCVPISNHLYFYWYRQILGQKVEFLVSFYNNEISEKSEIFDDQFSVERPDGSNFTLKIRSTKLEDSAMYFCASTGNGENQPQHFGDGTRLSIL.

At least ten counts were recorded for this clonotype. The V call is TRBV5-1, the J call TRBJ2-7; TRBD2 aligns across 7 bases. The CDR3 is 14 residues long. The germline V gene encodes CDR1 SGHRS and CDR2 YFSETQ. With 4 bases clipped from V and 3 bases from J, the junction kept 7 bases outside the gene matches. The CDR3 sequence is CASSPTGGNYEQYF. The CDR3 DNA reads TGCGCCAGCAGCCCCACGGGGGGTAACTACGAGCAGTACTTC. The entire variable domain, with the rest obtained from reference TRBV5-1 and TRBJ2-7, is as follows: KAGVTQTPRYLIKTRGQQVTLSCSPISGHRSVSWYQQTPGQGLQFLFEYFSETQRNKGNFPGRFSGRQFSNSRSEMNVSTLELGDSALYLCASSPTGGNYEQYFGPGTRLTVT.

The chain is built from TRBV12-3 or TRBV12-4 and TRBJ2-5; 11 positions match TRBD2. The V gene end was trimmed by 6 bases and the J gene end by 13 bases; junction bases not matched to a gene: 10. The CDR3 contains 13 residues. The CDR3 is CASSWGLAEARYF. The CDR3 coding sequence is TGTGCCAGCAGCTGGGGACTAGCGGAGGCCCGGTACTTC.

There are a few counts of this clonotype. This may be a read error, as it is one base from a much larger clone. In this CDR3 the conserved last residue, phenylalanine or tryptophan, is missing, so a read error is likely. V usage is TRBV6-1 and J usage is TRBJ2-7; a weak D match, TRBD1 (6 bases). With 6 bases removed from V and 5 bases from J, the gap between germline ends came to 14 bases. In germline, CDR1 is MNHNS, CDR2 SASEGT. The CDR3 is 13 residues long. This CDR3 is CASRSGHWDEQYL. CDR3 in DNA: TGTGCCAGCAGATCGGGACACTGGGACGAGCAGTACCTC.

This clonotype was recorded at least ten times. V and J are TRBV12-3 or TRBV12-4 and TRBJ2-1; 11 nucleotides align to TRBD2. The CDR3 has 15 amino acids. Trimming took 3 bases from V and 10 from J; bases not matched to a gene: 8. This chain's CDR3 is CASSLGLSGRAEQFF. Written as DNA, the CDR3 is TGTGCCAGCAGTTTGGGTCTTAGCGGGAGGGCCGAGCAGTTCTTC.

This clonotype was counted ten times or more. The CDR3 DNA sequence: TGTGCCATCAGTGGATTAGGGGTAGGGGACACTGAAGCTTTCTTT. This gives the protein CAISGLGVGDTEAFF. V usage is TRBV10-3 and J usage is TRBJ1-1, with D possibly being TRBD1 (5 bases). Trimming stripped 4 bases from V and 3 bases from J, with 15 bases between. There are 15 residues in the CDR3. Germline CDR1 ENHRY, CDR2 SYGVKD.

This clonotype was detected ten times or more. The chain is built from TRBV28 and TRBJ2-7; 8 nucleotides match TRBD1. The CDR3 is made up of 16 amino acids. The trim removed 3 bases at V and 7 bases at J, leaving 14 bases unmatched. Germline-derived CDR1 and CDR2 are MDHEN and SYDVKM. CDR3 sequence: CASSFRFQGALGEQYF. The CDR3 DNA reads TGTGCCAGCAGTTTCAGATTCCAGGGGGCGCTCGGGGAGCAGTACTTC.

This clonotype was seen repeatedly, ten times or more. The chain combines TRBV7-2 with TRBJ2-7; D uncertain. V was pared by 0 bases and J by 5 bases, with 11 bases between. The CDR3 extends over 14 amino acids. Germline V gives CDR1 SGHTA, CDR2 FQGNSA. CDR3 residues: CASSLALERDEQYF. As DNA, the CDR3 is TGTGCCAGCAGCTTAGCGCTCGAAAGGGACGAGCAGTACTTC.

This clonotype has ten or more counts. V usage is TRBV7-9 and J usage is TRBJ1-1; TRBD1 matches at 7 bases. The CDR3 length is 14 residues. Per the germline V gene, CDR1 is SEHNR and CDR2 is FQNEAQ (reference sequence). J lost 4 bases, V lost 7 bases, and 9 bases had no gene match. CDR3 protein: CASIIKGGRTEAFF. CDR3 bases: TGTGCCAGCATCATTAAAGGGGGCCGCACTGAAGCTTTCTTT.

Many counts were recorded for this clonotype. V usage is TRBV2 and J usage is TRBJ1-6, with no clear D. CDR3 length: 17 residues. V lost 4 bases and J 5 bases, leaving 18 bases between the germline ends. Germline values: CDR1 SNHLY, CDR2 FYNNEI. The CDR3 sequence: CASSAFSYGQNNSPLHF. DNA for the CDR3: TGTGCCAGCAGTGCTTTTTCATATGGGCAGAATAATTCACCCCTCCACTTT.

In its sample, this clonotype was seen a few times. This chain uses TRBV20-1 with TRBJ2-6, with a possible D match to TRBD2 (5 bases). The ends were cut back, 3 bases at V and 0 bases at J, with 12 bases in the middle. The germline CDR1 and CDR2 sequences are DFQATT and SNEGSKA (reference sequence). The CDR3 sequence is 16 residues long. The CDR3: CSASGGFGSGANVLTF. The CDR3 region has the DNA TGCAGTGCTAGTGGCGGGTTTGGCTCTGGGGCCAACGTCCTGACTTTC.

The chain employs TRBV27 and TRBJ1-2; 9 bases agree with TRBD1. The CDR3 has 15 residues. CDR1 is MNHEY, CDR2 SMNVEV, per germline (reference sequence). Trimming removed 5 bases from V and 4 bases from J; junction bases left unmatched: 8. In DNA form, the CDR3 reads TGTGCCAGCAGTCCCCTGGGACAGGGTACCTATGGCTACACCTTC. Its protein product is CASSPLGQGTYGYTF.